The clone carrying this T cell receptor (beta chain) was seen many times. These data belong to a study of T cells in Graves' hyperthyroidism and ophthalmopathy. The CDR3 extends over 14 amino acids. Trimming removed 1 base from V and 7 bases from J; junction bases left unmatched: 9. Per the germline V gene, CDR1 is DFQATT and CDR2 is SNEGSKA (reference sequence). The investigators amplified TCR beta CDR3 regions from RNA transcripts. Using the HTBI primer set, a first-round RT-PCR was run on the TCR CDR3. TCRdb re-derived calls from the multiplex PCR reads in MiXCR, one entry per CDR3 protein. The sample contains 300,000 to 400,000 distinct CDR3 sequences, approximately 15% of which appear only once.

The source material was blood. The chain couples TRBV20-1 to TRBJ2-7; 8 bases agree with TRBD2. The TCR sequence derives from a woman aged 55-70 years with Graves' hyperthyroidism. The CDR3 nucleotides read TGCAGTGCTAGAGTTGCAGCGGGAGTATGGGAGCAGTACTTC. It yields the protein CSARVAAGVWEQYF.